This TCR beta chain was obtained from a study of T cell responses to AZD1222 COVID-19 vaccine. Study findings and constraints: Donors skewed white British and female; clonal diversity was possibly underestimated. No repertoire was sampled before or during the peak T cell response, only after it. Increases in Spike-specific TCR breadth and depth were seen after two AZD1222 doses.

Germline CDR1 and CDR2: KGHSH and LQKENI. The CDR3 loop spans 14 amino acids. Trimming stripped 3 bases from V and 0 bases from J, with 6 bases between. Produced via immunoSEQ multiplex PCR; TCRdb's table is partial and in-frame only. This sample has around 86,000 clones, with 90% found just once. This clone was recorded once. The antigen remains undetermined. The rearrangement links TRBV18 to TRBJ1-3; maybe TRBD1 (5 bases). This clonotype originated in an adult in good health. The material sequenced was peripheral blood, taken on day 0 of AZD1222 vaccination. CDR3 sequence reads: CASSPDSSGNTIYF. For the CDR3, the DNA is TGTGCCAGCTCACCTGACAGCTCTGGAAACACCATATATTTT.